One and the same sample provided the 4 T cell receptor beta chains below, sequenced in a study of T cells in Graves' hyperthyroidism and ophthalmopathy. From RNA transcripts, TCR beta CDR3 regions were amplified. When the TCR CDR3 underwent first-round RT-PCR, the HTBI primer set was used. MiXCR, applied by TCRdb to the multiplex PCR reads, yields one record per CDR3 protein. The table records under 250,000 distinct CDR3 sequences, around 24% of them present only once. Input material: blood. The receptors stem from a woman between 40 and 55 years old with Graves' ophthalmopathy.

This clonotype showed up many times. This chain joins TRBV20-1 and TRBJ1-5, with a weak D call TRBD1 (6 bases). The germline V and J ends were trimmed by 0 bases and 4 bases, with 16 bases remaining between them. In germline, CDR1 is DFQATT, CDR2 SNEGSKA (reference sequence). This CDR3 spans 16 amino acids. The CDR3 loop is CSARDRGARTNQPQHF. Written as DNA, the CDR3 is TGCAGTGCTAGAGATCGGGGGGCGCGGACGAATCAGCCCCAGCATTTT.

Written as DNA, the CDR3 is TGTGCCAGCAGTAAGTTAGGGAACACTGAAGCTTTCTTT. Its translation is CASSKLGNTEAFF. The chain is built from TRBV27 and TRBJ1-1; the D is unclear. Germline CDR1 MNHEY, CDR2 SMNVEV (reference sequence). The CDR3 is 13 amino acids. V was cut by 5 bases and J by 1 base, with 8 bases left in between.

Ten or more counts support this clonotype. J is TRBJ1-2 and V is TRBV6-5, with a possible D match to TRBD1 (5 bases). Between the trimmed V and J ends, which lost 6 bases and 5 bases, there was a span of 13 bases. Germline CDR1 and CDR2: MNHEY and SVGAGI. CDR3 length equals 13 residues. CDR3 nucleotides: TGTGCCAGCAGACCCGTGGGGGGTTATGGCTACACCTTC. This gives the protein CASRPVGGYGYTF.

The table lists this clonotype with many counts. This rearrangement joins TRBV5-1 to TRBJ1-2; D unresolved. There are 13 residues in the CDR3. Germline V CDR1 and CDR2: SGHRS, YFSETQ. The V and J ends lost 3 bases and 8 bases respectively, with 14 bases between them. CDR3 in DNA: TGCGCCAGCAGCTCCGGCGTTCGTTTAGGCTACACCTTC. Protein product: CASSSGVRLGYTF.